Below are 4 T cell receptor beta chains sequenced from a single sample in a study of cytomegalovirus exposure and HLA in healthy donors. Primers: 60 Vbeta forward and 13 Jbeta reverse. Data came from immunoSEQ multiplex PCR; TCRdb stores just in-frame clones and leaves some out. In the table there are 100,000 to 150,000 clones, approximately 80% of which are singletons. Sequencing was carried out using PBMCs. The receptors derive from a young man in good health and CMV-seropositive.

The V call is TRBV4-1, the J call TRBJ1-5; the D gene is possibly TRBD1 (6 bases). Germline loops: CDR1 MGHRA, CDR2 YSYEKL. The CDR3 is 15 residues long. Trimming removed 4 bases at V and 1 base at J, with 11 bases between. CDR3 DNA sequence: TGCGCCAGCAGCCGGTTGGACAGAAGCAATCAGCCCCAGCATTTT. Translation: CASSRLDRSNQPQHF.

Comment on this clone: The DNA is left out, because the CDR3 cannot be placed on it with certainty; the CDR3 is given as TCRdb lists it. The J gene is TRBJ2-2, the V gene TRBV6-1; the D call in the table, TRBD2, was not verified against the DNA. The CDR3 spans 14 amino acids, including both terminal residues. CDR1 is MNHNS and CDR2 is SASEGT in the germline V gene. The CDR3 here is CASSGDFGAGELFF.

The chain joins TRBV11-2 to TRBJ2-1; 12 nucleotides match TRBD2. The CDR3 sequence is 16 residues long. In germline, CDR1 is SGHAT, CDR2 FQNNGV. After removal of 5 bases from V and 4 bases from J, the junction contained 6 bases not matched to a gene. CDR3 nucleotides: TGTGCCAGCAGCCCAAGACTAGCGGGGGTATACAATGAGCAGTTCTTC. This sequence encodes CASSPRLAGVYNEQFF.

The chain recombines TRBV25-1 with TRBJ1-6; 9 nucleotides align to TRBD1. Trimming at V came to 6 bases and at J to 10 bases, leaving 10 bases not matched to a gene. The germline gives CDR1 MGHDK, CDR2 SYGVNS. CDR3 length: 15 amino acids. The CDR3 region has the DNA TGTGCCAGCAGCCAGACAGGGGGTGGTAGCTCACCCCTCCACTTT. Protein product: CASSQTGGGSSPLHF. Based on the CDR3 plus reference TRBV25-1 and TRBJ1-6, the full variable domain is EADIYQTPRYLVIGTGKKITLECSQTMGHDKMYWYQQDPGMELHLIHYSYGVNSTEKGDLSSESTVSRIRTEHFPLTLESARPSHTSQYLCASSQTGGGSSPLHFGNGTRLTVT.